This record covers a single TCR beta chain. The antigen remains unidentified. Sequencing used immunoSEQ multiplex PCR; TCRdb keeps in-frame clones, though not all of them. The sample lists around 110,000 clones, around 94% seen once, with approximately 0.25% in the top ten. The data derive from a study of graft-versus-host responses after intestinal transplantation. Turning to the study itself: As for transplant type, recipients had multivisceral, liver-intestinal, or isolated intestinal grafts. Study conclusions and caveats: In patients with graft-donor T cell macrochimerism, allograft graft-versus-host to host-versus-graft clonal ratios were high. The marrow of recipients harbored GvH clones, and ileum or blood showed some of them first.

The TCR originated in a human donor who was the organ donor for an intestinal transplant. Sample: unstimulated CD4+ T cells sorted from spleen or lymph node cells, taken before transplant.

CDR3 DNA: TGCAGTGTAGGGCCCGATACGCAGTATTTT. Residues: CSVGPDTQYF. The V and J genes are TRBV20-1 and TRBJ2-3; D gene uncertain. V dropped 7 bases and J dropped 6 bases, with 8 bases sitting between them. This CDR3 is 10 amino acids long. The germline V gene encodes CDR1 DFQATT and CDR2 SNEGSKA (reference sequence).